These 8 T cell receptor beta chains were sequenced from one sample in a study of shared clonotypes between healthy human individuals. Here immunoSEQ multiplex PCR was the method, and the copy in TCRdb shows in-frame clones only, minus some. Here the sample spans 2 million to 3 million clones, approximately 93% being singletons. The specimen sequenced was naive CD4+ T cells from PBMCs. Subset here: CD45RA+ positively selected. These receptors all come from a man younger than 30 in good health. Some clones in this sample may be carry-over from other donors' samples.

A note on this clone: The same CDR3 also results from other DNA sequences found in this sample. The chain combines TRBV19 with TRBJ1-5; 8 bases are a match to TRBD1. The V segment lost 3 bases and the J segment 5 bases; nucleotides outside the gene matches: 0. The CDR3 totals 13 residues. The germline V gene encodes CDR1 LNHDA and CDR2 SQIVND (reference sequence). The CDR3 bases are TGTGCCAGTAGTATGGACAGGGATCAGCCCCAGCATTTT. Its protein is CASSMDRDQPQHF.

As to this clone: Other DNA sequences in this specimen translate into the identical CDR3. This chain connects TRBV11-3 to TRBJ2-1; the D gene is possibly TRBD1 (5 bases). The CDR3 is 13 amino acids. Germline V gene lookup returns CDR1 SGHNT and CDR2 YENEEA. V was cut by 5 bases and J by 0 bases, with 5 bases left in between. The CDR3 DNA follows: TGTGCCAGCAGCAGGGGCTCCTACAATGAGCAGTTCTTC. Its protein is CASSRGSYNEQFF.

The rearrangement links TRBV10-3 to TRBJ2-7; perhaps TRBD1 as D (6 bases). Per the germline V gene, CDR1 is ENHRY and CDR2 is SYGVKD. V was trimmed by 7 bases and J by 5 bases, leaving 21 bases between them. This CDR3 comprises 15 residues. The chain's CDR3 is CAITEKVAGVDEQYF. The DNA of the CDR3 is TGTGCCATCACCGAAAAGGTGGCAGGGGTTGACGAGCAGTACTTC.

This clone was detected only once. V gene TRBV7-9 combines with J gene TRBJ2-5, with D tentatively TRBD1 (6 bases). This CDR3 contains 14 residues. Germline assignment: CDR1 SEHNR and CDR2 FQNEAQ (reference sequence). Trimming stripped 5 bases from V and 5 bases from J, with 15 bases between. The CDR3 region is CASSPSGHRETQYF. CDR3 nucleotides: TGTGCCAGCAGCCCCTCGGGACATCGGGAGACCCAGTACTTC.

The CDR3 spells CASSPRGDRATGELFF. The CDR3 DNA reads TGTGCCAGCAGCCCTCGTGGGGACAGGGCGACCGGGGAGCTGTTTTTT. This chain links TRBV11-3 with TRBJ2-2, with TRBD1 matching 9 bases. Unmatched junction bases numbered 9, after V lost 5 bases and J lost 5 bases. Germline CDR1 SGHNT, CDR2 YENEEA. The CDR3 covers 16 residues.

This clone was detected once. CDR3 sequence: CAWSPGQTSTDTQYF. DNA of the CDR3: TGTGCCTGGAGCCCAGGGCAAACTAGCACAGATACGCAGTATTTT. J is TRBJ2-3 and V is TRBV30, with D possibly TRBD1 on 5 matching bases. Trimming took off 3 bases at V and 0 bases at J, with 13 bases between the two ends. The CDR3 sequence is 15 residues long. CDR1 and CDR2 from the germline V gene are GTSNPN and SVGIG (reference sequence). Combining the CDR3 with reference TRBV30 and TRBJ2-3 gives the whole variable domain SQTIHQWPATLVQPVGSPLSLECTVEGTSNPNLYWYRQAAGRGLQLLFYSVGIGQISSEVPQNLSASRPQDRQFILSSKKLLLSDSGFYLCAWSPGQTSTDTQYFGPGTRLTVL.

This sequence joins TRBV2 and TRBJ1-2, with TRBD1 as a possible D gene (6 bases). From germline, CDR1 is SNHLY and CDR2 FYNNEI. V was trimmed by 4 bases and J by 8 bases, leaving 11 bases between them. The CDR3 consists of 12 residues. The CDR3 DNA reads TGTGCCAGCAGTGGAGAGGGGGAAGGCTACACCTTC. It yields the protein CASSGEGEGYTF.

This chain uses TRBV5-6 with TRBJ2-6, with D tentatively TRBD2 (5 bases). CDR3 length: 15 amino acids. Looked up from germline, CDR1 is SGHDT and CDR2 is YYEEEE. Between the trimmed V and J ends, which lost 3 bases and 0 bases, there was a span of 7 bases. CDR3 coding DNA: TGTGCCAGCAGCTCGGGGTCCTCTGGGGCCAACGTCCTGACTTTC. Residues: CASSSGSSGANVLTF.